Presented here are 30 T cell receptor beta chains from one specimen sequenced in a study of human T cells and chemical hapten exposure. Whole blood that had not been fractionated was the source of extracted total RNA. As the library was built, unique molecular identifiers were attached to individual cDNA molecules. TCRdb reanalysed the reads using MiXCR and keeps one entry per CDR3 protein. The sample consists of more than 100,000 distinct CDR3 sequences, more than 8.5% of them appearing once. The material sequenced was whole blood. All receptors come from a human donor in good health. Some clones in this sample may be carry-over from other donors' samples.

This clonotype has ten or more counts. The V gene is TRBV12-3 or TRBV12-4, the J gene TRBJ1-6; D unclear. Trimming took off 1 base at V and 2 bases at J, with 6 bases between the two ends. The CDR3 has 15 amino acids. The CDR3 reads CASSLGGTYNSPLHF. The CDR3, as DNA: TGTGCCAGCAGTTTAGGAGGCACCTATAATTCACCCCTCCACTTT.

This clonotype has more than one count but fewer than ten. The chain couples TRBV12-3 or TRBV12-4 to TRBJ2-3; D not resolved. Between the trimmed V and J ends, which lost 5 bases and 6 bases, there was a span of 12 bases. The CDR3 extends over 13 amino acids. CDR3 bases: TGTGCCAGCAGTAGCCGGGCCAAGGATACGCAGTATTTT. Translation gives CASSSRAKDTQYF.

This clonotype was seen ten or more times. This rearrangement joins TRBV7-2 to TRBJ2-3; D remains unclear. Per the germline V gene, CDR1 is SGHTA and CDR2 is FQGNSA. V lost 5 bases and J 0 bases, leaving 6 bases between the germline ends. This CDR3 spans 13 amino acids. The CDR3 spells CASSRSSTDTQYF. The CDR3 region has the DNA TGTGCCAGCAGCCGGTCTAGCACAGATACGCAGTATTTT. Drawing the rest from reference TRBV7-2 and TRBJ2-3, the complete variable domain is GAGVSQSPSNKVTEKGKDVELRCDPISGHTALYWYRQSLGQGLEFLIYFQGNSAPDKSGLPSDRFSAERTGGSVSTLTIQRTQQEDSAVYLCASSRSSTDTQYFGPGTRLTVL.

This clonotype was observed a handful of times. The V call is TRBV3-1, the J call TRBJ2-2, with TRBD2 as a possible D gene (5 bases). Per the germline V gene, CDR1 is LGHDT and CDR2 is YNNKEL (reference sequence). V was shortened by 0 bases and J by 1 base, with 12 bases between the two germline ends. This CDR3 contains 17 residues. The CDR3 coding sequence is TGTGCCAGCAGCCAAGAAAAACTAGGAGGGAACACCGGGGAGCTGTTTTTT. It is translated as CASSQEKLGGNTGELFF.

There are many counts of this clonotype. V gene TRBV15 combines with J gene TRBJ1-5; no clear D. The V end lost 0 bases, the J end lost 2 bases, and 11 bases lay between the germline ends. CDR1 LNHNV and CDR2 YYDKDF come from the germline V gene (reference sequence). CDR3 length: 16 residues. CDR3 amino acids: CATSRDPRAGNQPQHF. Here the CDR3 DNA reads TGTGCCACCAGCAGAGATCCGCGAGCGGGCAATCAGCCCCAGCATTTT.

CDR3 in DNA: TGTGCCAGCAGCAAGGGGGGAGGGGTCACTGAAGCTTTCTTT. Translated, it gives CASSKGGGVTEAFF. This chain connects TRBV21-1 to TRBJ1-1. TRBV21-1 has pseudogene status. This CDR3 spans 14 amino acids.

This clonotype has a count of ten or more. In nucleotides, the CDR3 is TGTGCCAGCAGTTTGGGCGGGCCTAGCACAGATACGCAGTATTTT. It specifies CASSLGGPSTDTQYF. The chain is built from TRBV27 and TRBJ2-3; D may be TRBD2 (5 bases). CDR3 size: 15 residues. CDR1 and CDR2 from the germline V gene are MNHEY and SMNVEV (reference sequence). V lost 3 bases and J lost 0, with 10 bases in between.

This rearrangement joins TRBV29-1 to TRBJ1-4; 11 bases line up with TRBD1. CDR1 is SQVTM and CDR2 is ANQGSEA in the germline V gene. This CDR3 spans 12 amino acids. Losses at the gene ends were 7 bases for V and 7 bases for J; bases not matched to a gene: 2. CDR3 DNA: TGCAGCGGGGGACAGGGGGTTGAAAAACTGTTTTTT. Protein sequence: CSGGQGVEKLFF.

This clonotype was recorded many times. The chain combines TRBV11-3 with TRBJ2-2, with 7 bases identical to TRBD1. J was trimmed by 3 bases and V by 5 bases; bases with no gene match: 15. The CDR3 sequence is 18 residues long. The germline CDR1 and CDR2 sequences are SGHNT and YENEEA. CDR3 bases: TGTGCCAGCAGCAAGTCCCCCTGGACAGGTCGGGACACCGGGGAGCTGTTTTTT. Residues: CASSKSPWTGRDTGELFF.

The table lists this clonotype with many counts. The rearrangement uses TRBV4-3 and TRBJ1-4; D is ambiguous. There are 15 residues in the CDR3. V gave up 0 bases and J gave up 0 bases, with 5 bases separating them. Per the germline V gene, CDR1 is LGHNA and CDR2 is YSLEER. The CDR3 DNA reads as TGCGCCAGCAGCCAAGACTACGCAACTAATGAAAAACTGTTTTTT. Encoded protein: CASSQDYATNEKLFF.

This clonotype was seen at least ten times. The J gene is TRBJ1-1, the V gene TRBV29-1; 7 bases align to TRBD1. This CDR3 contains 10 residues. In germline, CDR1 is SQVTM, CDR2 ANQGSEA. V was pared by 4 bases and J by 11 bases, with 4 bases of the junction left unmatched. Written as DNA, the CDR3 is TGCAGCGTTGTGCAGGGGGGCGCTTTCTTT. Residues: CSVVQGGAFF.

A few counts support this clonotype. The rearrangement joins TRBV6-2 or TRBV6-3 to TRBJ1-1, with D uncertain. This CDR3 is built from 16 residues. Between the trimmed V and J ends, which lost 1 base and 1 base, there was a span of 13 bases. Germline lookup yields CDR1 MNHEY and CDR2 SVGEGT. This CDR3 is CASSYFVNRRNTEAFF. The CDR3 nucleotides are TGTGCCAGCAGTTACTTTGTAAACCGCCGGAACACTGAAGCTTTCTTT.

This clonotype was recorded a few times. The CDR3 protein is CASSSDVAITDTQYF. CDR3 in DNA: TGTGCCAGCAGCTCAGACGTCGCAATCACAGATACGCAGTATTTT. The chain carries TRBV5-4 and TRBJ2-3, with D unclear. V was pared by 3 bases and J by 2 bases, with 13 bases between. Per germline, CDR1 SGHNT and CDR2 YYREEE (reference sequence). The CDR3 loop spans 15 amino acids. Based on the CDR3 plus reference TRBV5-4 and TRBJ2-3, the full variable domain is ETGVTQSPTHLIKTRGQQVTLRCSSQSGHNTVSWYQQALGQGPQFIFQYYREEENGRGNFPPRFSGLQFPNYSSELNVNALELDDSALYLCASSSDVAITDTQYFGPGTRLTVL.

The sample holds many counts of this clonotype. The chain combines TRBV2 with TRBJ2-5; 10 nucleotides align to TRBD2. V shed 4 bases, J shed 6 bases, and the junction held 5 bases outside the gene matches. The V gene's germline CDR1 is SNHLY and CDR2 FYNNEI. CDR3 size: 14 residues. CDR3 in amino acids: CASSAGLASKTQYF. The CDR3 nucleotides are TGTGCCAGCAGTGCGGGACTAGCGTCAAAGACCCAGTACTTC.

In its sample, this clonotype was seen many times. DNA of the CDR3: TGTGCCAGCAGTCGGACTATCGGCAATCAGCCCCAGCATTTT. It is translated as CASSRTIGNQPQHF. This chain links TRBV27 with TRBJ1-5; D is uncertain. CDR3 size: 14 residues. Germline V CDR1 and CDR2: MNHEY, SMNVEV (reference sequence). The germline V and J ends were trimmed by 5 bases and 2 bases, with 10 bases remaining between them.

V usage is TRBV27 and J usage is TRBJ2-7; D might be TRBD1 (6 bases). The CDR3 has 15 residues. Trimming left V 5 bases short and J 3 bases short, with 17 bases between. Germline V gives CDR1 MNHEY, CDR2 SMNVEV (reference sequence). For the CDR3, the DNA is TGTGCCAGCAGTCCCGGGACAAATCTTTTCTACGAGCAGTACTTC. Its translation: CASSPGTNLFYEQYF.

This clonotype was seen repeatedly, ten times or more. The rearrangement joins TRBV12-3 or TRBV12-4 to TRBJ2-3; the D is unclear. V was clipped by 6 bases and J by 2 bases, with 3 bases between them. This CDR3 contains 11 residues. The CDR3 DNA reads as TGTGCCAGCAGCCACACAGATACGCAGTATTTT. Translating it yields CASSHTDTQYF.

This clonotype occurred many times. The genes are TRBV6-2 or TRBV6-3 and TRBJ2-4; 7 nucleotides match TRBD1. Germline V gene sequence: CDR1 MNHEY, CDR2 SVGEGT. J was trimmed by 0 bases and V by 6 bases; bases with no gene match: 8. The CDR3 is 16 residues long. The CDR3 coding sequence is TGTGCCAGCAGCCGGGACAGCGGACTAGCCAAAAACATTCAGTACTTC. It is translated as CASSRDSGLAKNIQYF.

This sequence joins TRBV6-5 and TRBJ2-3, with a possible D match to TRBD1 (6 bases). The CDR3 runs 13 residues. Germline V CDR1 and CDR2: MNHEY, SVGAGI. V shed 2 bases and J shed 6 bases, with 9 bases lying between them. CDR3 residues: CASSYRGSDTQYF. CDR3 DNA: TGTGCCAGCAGTTACAGGGGGAGCGATACGCAGTATTTT.

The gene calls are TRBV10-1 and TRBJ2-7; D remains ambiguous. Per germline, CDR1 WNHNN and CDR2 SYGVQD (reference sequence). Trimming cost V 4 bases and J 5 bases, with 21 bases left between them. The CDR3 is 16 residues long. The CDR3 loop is CASSARRSRAWDEQYF. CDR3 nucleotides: TGCGCCAGCAGTGCTCGACGGTCCCGGGCTTGGGACGAGCAGTACTTC.

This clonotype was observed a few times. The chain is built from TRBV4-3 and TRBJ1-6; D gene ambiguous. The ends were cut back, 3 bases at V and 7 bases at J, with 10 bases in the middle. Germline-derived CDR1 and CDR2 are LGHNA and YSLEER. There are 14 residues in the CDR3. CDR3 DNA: TGCGCCAGCAGCCATTCGACGGCAAATTCACCCCTCCACTTT. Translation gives CASSHSTANSPLHF.

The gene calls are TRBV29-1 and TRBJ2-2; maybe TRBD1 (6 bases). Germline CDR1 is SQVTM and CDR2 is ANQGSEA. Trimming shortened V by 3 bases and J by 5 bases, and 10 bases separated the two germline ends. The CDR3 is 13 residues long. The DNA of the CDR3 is TGCAGCGTTGATACAGGGTGGACCGGGGAGCTGTTTTTT. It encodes CSVDTGWTGELFF.

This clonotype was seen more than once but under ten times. The CDR3 loop reads CATRGREAGELFF. CDR3 coding DNA: TGTGCCACACGTGGCAGGGAGGCCGGGGAGCTGTTTTTT. The rearrangement uses TRBV25-1 and TRBJ2-2; tentative D call: TRBD2 (6 bases). The CDR3 sequence is 13 residues long. The germline gives CDR1 MGHDK, CDR2 SYGVNS. V lost 10 bases and J 6 bases, leaving 15 bases between the germline ends.

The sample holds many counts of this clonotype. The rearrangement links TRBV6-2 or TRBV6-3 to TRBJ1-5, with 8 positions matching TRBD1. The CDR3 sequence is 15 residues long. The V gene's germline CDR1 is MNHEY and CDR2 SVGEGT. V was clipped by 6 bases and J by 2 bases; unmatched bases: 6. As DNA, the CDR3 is TGTGCCAGCAGAACGGACAGGGTCGGCAATCAGCCCCAGCATTTT. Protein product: CASRTDRVGNQPQHF.

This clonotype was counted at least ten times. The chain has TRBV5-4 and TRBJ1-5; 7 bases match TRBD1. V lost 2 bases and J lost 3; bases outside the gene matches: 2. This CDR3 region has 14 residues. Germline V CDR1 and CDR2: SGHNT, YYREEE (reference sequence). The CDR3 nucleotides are TGTGCCAGCAGCTTACAGGGGCCCAATCAGCCCCAGCATTTT. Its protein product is CASSLQGPNQPQHF.

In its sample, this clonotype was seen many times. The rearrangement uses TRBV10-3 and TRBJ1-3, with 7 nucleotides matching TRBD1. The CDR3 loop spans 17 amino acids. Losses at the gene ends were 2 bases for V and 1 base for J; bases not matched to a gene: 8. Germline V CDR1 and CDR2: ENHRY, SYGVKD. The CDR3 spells CAISEREGTASGNTIYF. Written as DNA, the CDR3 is TGTGCCATCAGTGAGCGCGAAGGGACAGCTTCTGGAAACACCATATATTTT.

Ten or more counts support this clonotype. This CDR3 is CSASLAGGEQFF. The CDR3 DNA sequence: TGCAGTGCTAGCCTAGCGGGAGGCGAGCAGTTCTTC. The V call is TRBV20-1, the J call TRBJ2-1; 11 bases match TRBD2. V lost 3 bases and J lost 10; bases outside the gene matches: 2. Germline V CDR1 and CDR2: DFQATT, SNEGSKA (reference sequence). This CDR3 is 12 amino acids long.

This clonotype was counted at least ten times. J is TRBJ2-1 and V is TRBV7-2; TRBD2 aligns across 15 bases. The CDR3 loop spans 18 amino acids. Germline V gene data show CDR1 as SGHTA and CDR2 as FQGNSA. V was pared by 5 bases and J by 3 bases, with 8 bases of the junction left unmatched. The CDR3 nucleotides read TGTGCCAGCAGCCCCGGGACTAGCGGGAGGTACCTCTACAATGAGCAGTTCTTC. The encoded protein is CASSPGTSGRYLYNEQFF.

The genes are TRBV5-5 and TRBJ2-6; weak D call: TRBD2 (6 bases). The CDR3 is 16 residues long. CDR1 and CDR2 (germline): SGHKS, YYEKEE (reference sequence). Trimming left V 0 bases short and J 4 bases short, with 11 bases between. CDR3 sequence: CASSLAEGTGANVLTF. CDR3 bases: TGTGCCAGCAGCTTGGCGGAGGGGACCGGGGCCAACGTCCTGACTTTC.

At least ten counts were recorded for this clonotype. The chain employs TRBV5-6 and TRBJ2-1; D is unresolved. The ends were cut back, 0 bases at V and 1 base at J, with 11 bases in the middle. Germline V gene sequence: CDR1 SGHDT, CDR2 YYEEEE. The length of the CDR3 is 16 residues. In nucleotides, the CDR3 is TGTGCCAGCAGCTTGGGCCACCCCGCGTCCTACAATGAGCAGTTCTTC. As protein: CASSLGHPASYNEQFF.